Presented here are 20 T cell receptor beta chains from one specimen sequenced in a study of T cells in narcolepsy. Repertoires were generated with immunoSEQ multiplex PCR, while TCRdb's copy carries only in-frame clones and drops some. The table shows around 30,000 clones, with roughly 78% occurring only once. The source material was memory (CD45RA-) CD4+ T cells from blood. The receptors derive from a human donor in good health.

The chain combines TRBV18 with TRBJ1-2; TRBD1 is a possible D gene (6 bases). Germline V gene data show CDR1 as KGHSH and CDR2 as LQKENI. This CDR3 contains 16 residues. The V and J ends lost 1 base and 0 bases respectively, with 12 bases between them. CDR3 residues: CASSPLNRDSNYGYTF. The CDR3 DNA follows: TGTGCCAGCTCACCACTAAACAGGGACTCTAACTATGGCTACACCTTC.

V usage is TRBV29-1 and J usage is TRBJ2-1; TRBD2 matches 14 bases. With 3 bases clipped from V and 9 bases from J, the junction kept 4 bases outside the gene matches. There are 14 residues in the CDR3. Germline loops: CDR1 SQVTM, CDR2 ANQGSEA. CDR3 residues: CSVDGTSGSGEQFF. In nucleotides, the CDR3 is TGCAGCGTTGACGGGACTAGCGGGAGTGGTGAGCAGTTCTTC.

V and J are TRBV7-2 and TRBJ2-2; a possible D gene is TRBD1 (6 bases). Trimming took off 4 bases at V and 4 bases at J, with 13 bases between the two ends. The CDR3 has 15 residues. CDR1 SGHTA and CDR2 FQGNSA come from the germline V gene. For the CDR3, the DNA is TGTGCCAGCAGCTCCACAGGGTCGGGCACCGGGGAGCTGTTTTTT. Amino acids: CASSSTGSGTGELFF.

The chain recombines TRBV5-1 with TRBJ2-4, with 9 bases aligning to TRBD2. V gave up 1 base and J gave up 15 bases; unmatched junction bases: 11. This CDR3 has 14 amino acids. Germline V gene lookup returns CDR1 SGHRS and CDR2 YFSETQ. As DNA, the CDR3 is TGCGCCAGCAGCTTGAACATAGCGGGAGACGCTAGGTACTTC. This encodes CASSLNIAGDARYF.

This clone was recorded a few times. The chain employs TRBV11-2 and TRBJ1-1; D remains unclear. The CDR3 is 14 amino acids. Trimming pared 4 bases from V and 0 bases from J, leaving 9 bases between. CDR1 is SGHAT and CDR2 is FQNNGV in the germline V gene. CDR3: CASSSQALNTEAFF. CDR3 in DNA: TGTGCCAGCAGCTCTCAAGCCTTGAACACTGAAGCTTTCTTT.

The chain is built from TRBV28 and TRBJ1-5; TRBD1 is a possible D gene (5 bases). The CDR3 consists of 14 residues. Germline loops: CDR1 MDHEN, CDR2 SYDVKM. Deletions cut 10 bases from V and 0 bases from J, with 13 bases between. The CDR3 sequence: CAIRGPYSNQPQHF. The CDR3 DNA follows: TGTGCCATAAGGGGACCATATAGCAATCAGCCCCAGCATTTT.

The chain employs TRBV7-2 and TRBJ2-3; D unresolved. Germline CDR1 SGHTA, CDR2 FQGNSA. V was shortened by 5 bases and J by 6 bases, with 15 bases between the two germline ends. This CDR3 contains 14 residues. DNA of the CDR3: TGTGCCAGCAGCCCATCGGGCTCCCAGGATACGCAGTATTTT. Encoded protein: CASSPSGSQDTQYF.

CDR3 amino acids: CSVQRAWADTQYF. CDR3 sequence (DNA): TGCAGCGTTCAAAGGGCGTGGGCAGATACGCAGTATTTT. The rearrangement joins TRBV29-1 to TRBJ2-3, with no clear D. V dropped 5 bases and J dropped 4 bases, with 13 bases sitting between them. This CDR3 spans 13 amino acids. Germline V CDR1 and CDR2: SQVTM, ANQGSEA.

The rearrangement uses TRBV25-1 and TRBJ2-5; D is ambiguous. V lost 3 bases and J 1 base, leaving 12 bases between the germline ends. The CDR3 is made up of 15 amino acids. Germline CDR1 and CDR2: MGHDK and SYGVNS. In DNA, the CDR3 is TGTGCCAGCAGTGATCTGTCCGTTACCCAAGAGACCCAGTACTTC. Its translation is CASSDLSVTQETQYF.

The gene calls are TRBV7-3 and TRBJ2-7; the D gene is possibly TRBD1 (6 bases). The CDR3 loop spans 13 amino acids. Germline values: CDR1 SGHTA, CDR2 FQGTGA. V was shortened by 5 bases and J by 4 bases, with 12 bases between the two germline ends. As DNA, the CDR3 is TGTGCCAGCAGCCAGGGACAACTATACGAGCAGTACTTC. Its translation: CASSQGQLYEQYF.

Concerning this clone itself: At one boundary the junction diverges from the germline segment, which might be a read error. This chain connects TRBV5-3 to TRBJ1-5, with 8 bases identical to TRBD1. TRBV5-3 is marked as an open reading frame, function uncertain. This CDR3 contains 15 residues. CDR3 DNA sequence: TGTGCCAGCAGCTTTGGGACAGGTTTCAATCAGCCCCAGCATTTT. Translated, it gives CASSFGTGFNQPQHF.

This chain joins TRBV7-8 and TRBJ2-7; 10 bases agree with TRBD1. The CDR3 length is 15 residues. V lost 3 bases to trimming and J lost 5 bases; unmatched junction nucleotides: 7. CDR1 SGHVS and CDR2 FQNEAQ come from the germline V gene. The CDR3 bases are TGTGCCAGCAGCTTTGCCGGGACAGGGGCTCACGAGCAGTACTTC. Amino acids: CASSFAGTGAHEQYF.

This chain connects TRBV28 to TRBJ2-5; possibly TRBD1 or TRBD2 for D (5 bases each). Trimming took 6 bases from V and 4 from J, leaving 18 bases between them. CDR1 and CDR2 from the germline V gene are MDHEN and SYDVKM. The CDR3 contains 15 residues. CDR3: CASSSLWGLRETQYF. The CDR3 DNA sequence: TGTGCCAGCAGCTCTCTCTGGGGGTTGAGAGAGACCCAGTACTTC.

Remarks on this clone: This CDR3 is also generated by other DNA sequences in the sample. In nucleotides, the CDR3 is TGTGCCAGCAGCTTAGACGGCTATGGCTACACCTTC. The encoded protein is CASSLDGYGYTF. This sequence joins TRBV11-3 and TRBJ1-2; D call uncertain. The germline CDR1 and CDR2 sequences are SGHNT and YENEEA. The CDR3 has 12 residues. Trimming left V 0 bases short and J 4 bases short, with 3 bases between.

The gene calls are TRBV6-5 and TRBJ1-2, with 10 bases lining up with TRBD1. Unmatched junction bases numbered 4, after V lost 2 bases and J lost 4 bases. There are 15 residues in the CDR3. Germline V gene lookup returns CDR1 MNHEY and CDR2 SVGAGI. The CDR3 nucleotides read TGTGCCAGCAGTTACGGGACAGGGGATATCTATGGCTACACCTTC. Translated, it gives CASSYGTGDIYGYTF.

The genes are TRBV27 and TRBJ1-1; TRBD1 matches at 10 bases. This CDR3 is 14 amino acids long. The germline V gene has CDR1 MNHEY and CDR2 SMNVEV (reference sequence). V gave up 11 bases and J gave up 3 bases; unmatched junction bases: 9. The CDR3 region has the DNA TGTGCCGCTTCGAGGGACAGGGGCTACACTGAAGCTTTCTTT. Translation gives CAASRDRGYTEAFF.

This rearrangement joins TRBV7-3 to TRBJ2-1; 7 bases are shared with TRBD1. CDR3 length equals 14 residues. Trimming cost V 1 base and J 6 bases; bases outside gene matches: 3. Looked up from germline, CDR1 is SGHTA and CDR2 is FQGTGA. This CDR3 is CASSLNPGGNEQFF. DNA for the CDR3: TGTGCCAGCAGCTTAAATCCAGGGGGCAATGAGCAGTTCTTC.

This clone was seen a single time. The CDR3 DNA follows: TGTGCCAGCAGCTTAATTGGGGGGCCGTACGAGCAGTACTTC. Translated: CASSLIGGPYEQYF. J is TRBJ2-7 and V is TRBV7-8; the D gene could be TRBD1 or TRBD2 (6 bases each). CDR1 SGHVS and CDR2 FQNEAQ come from the germline V gene. Trimming removed 2 bases at V and 4 bases at J, with 12 bases between. CDR3 size: 14 residues.

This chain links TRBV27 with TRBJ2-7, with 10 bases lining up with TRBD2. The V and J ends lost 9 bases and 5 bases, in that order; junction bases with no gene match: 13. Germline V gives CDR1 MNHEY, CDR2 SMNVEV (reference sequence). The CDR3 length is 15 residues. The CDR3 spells CASPPKGLASDEQYF. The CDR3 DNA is TGTGCCAGTCCCCCCAAGGGACTAGCGTCTGACGAGCAGTACTTC.

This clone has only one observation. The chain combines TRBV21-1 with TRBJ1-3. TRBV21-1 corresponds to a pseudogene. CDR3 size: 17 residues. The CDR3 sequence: CASRDCVATNARNTIYF. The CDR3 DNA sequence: TGTGCCAGCAGAGATTGCGTAGCTACAAACGCACGAAACACCATATATTTT.